The 2 T cell receptor beta chains below were found in one sample sequenced in a study of OX40 agonist ivuxolimab in advanced cancers. The assay was immunoSEQ multiplex PCR, and TCRdb's table has in-frame clones only and misses some. The sample consists of roughly 69,000 clones, approximately 91% of them appearing once. The source was CD4+ or CD8+ T cells sorted from blood, collected in a trial of the OX40 agonist ivuxolimab. Every receptor here comes from an adult with an advanced solid tumor such as melanoma, head and neck, liver or kidney cancer.

V gene TRBV19 combines with J gene TRBJ2-2; D is unresolved. The length of the CDR3 is 15 residues. Germline V gene data show CDR1 as LNHDA and CDR2 as SQIVND (reference sequence). Trimming removed 5 bases at V and 6 bases at J, with 16 bases between. The CDR3 DNA reads as TGTGCCAGTAGTCCCCCCACAGTGCTATCCGGGGAGCTGTTTTTT. It encodes CASSPPTVLSGELFF.

The V gene is TRBV7-3, the J gene TRBJ2-1, with D unresolved. Trimming stripped 5 bases from V and 4 bases from J, with 12 bases between. This CDR3 is 14 amino acids long. Germline assignment: CDR1 SGHTA and CDR2 FQGTGA. CDR3: CASSKTPGYNEQFF. The CDR3 nucleotides read TGTGCCAGCAGCAAAACCCCAGGATACAATGAGCAGTTCTTC.